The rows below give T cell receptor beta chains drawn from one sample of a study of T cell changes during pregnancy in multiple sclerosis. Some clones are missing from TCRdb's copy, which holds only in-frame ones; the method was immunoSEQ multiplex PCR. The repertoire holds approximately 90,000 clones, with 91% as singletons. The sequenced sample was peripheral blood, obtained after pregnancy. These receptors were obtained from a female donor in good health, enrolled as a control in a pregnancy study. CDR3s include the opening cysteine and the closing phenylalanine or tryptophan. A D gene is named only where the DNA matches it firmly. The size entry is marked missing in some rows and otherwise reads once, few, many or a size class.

cdr3_aa: CASSQGLGGARNEQFF; cdr3_nt: TGTGCCAGCAGCCAAGGACTCGGGGGGGCTCGCAATGAGCAGTTCTTC; v_call: TRBV4-2; j_call: TRBJ2-1; clone_size: .; d_call: TRBD2
cdr3_aa: CASSPSGGFSGANVLTF; cdr3_nt: TGTGCCAGCAGCCCCAGCGGGGGATTCTCTGGGGCCAACGTCCTGACTTTC; v_call: TRBV7-2; j_call: TRBJ2-6; clone_size: .; d_call: TRBD2
cdr3_aa: CASSPGQLVETQYF; cdr3_nt: TGTGCCAGCAGCCCGGGACAGTTAGTGGAGACCCAGTACTTC; v_call: TRBV7-9; j_call: TRBJ2-5; clone_size: .; d_call: TRBD1
cdr3_aa: CASSLLAGGPRDTQYF; cdr3_nt: TGTGCCAGCAGTCTTCTGGCGGGGGGGCCGAGGGATACGCAGTATTTT; v_call: TRBV2; j_call: TRBJ2-3; clone_size: .; d_call: TRBD2
cdr3_aa: CASSSSLGRSEEGFYEQYF; cdr3_nt: TGTGCCAGCAGCTCCTCCCTCGGACGGTCCGAAGAGGGTTTCTACGAGCAGTACTTC; v_call: TRBV11-2; j_call: TRBJ2-7; clone_size: .; d_call: .
cdr3_aa: CASSPRGATNEKLFF; cdr3_nt: TGTGCCAGCAGCCCCCGGGGAGCAACTAATGAAAAACTGTTTTTT; v_call: TRBV11-2; j_call: TRBJ1-4; clone_size: .; d_call: .
cdr3_aa: CASSQTGQRPQHF; cdr3_nt: TGTGCCAGCAGTCAGACAGGGCAGAGGCCCCAGCATTTT; v_call: TRBV28; j_call: TRBJ1-5; clone_size: .; d_call: TRBD1
cdr3_aa: CASSLGLSGGANEQFF; cdr3_nt: TGTGCCAGCAGCTTAGGACTTAGCGGGGGGGCTAATGAGCAGTTCTTC; v_call: TRBV7-6; j_call: TRBJ2-1; clone_size: .; d_call: TRBD2
cdr3_aa: CANSEWDTQYF; cdr3_nt: TGCGCCAACTCCGAGTGGGATACGCAGTATTTT; v_call: TRBV23-1; j_call: TRBJ2-3; clone_size: .; d_call: .
cdr3_aa: CASTSGYRAGNTIYF; cdr3_nt: TGTGCCAGCACCTCCGGCTATCGGGCTGGAAACACCATATATTTT; v_call: TRBV6-6; j_call: TRBJ1-3; clone_size: .; d_call: .
cdr3_aa: CASSQESGSLNGIQYF; cdr3_nt: TGTGCCAGCAGCCAAGAAAGCGGTAGTCTCAATGGCATTCAGTACTTC; v_call: TRBV4-2; j_call: TRBJ2-4; clone_size: .; d_call: .
cdr3_aa: CASSFGQGLSYEQYF; cdr3_nt: TGTGCCAGCAGCTTCGGGCAGGGATTATCCTACGAGCAGTACTTC; v_call: TRBV7-9; j_call: TRBJ2-7; clone_size: once; d_call: .
cdr3_aa: CASSRHSGDPTDTQYF; cdr3_nt: TGTGCCAGCAGCCGTCATAGCGGGGACCCCACAGATACGCAGTATTTT; v_call: TRBV9; j_call: TRBJ2-3; clone_size: once; d_call: TRBD2
cdr3_aa: CASSLSGTVDYGYTF; cdr3_nt: TGTGCCAGCAGTCTATCCGGGACAGTGGACTATGGCTACACCTTC; v_call: TRBV6-6; j_call: TRBJ1-2; clone_size: .; d_call: TRBD1
cdr3_aa: CASTFLGGSGANVLTF; cdr3_nt: TGTGCCAGCACCTTTTTGGGAGGCTCTGGGGCCAACGTCCTGACTTTC; v_call: TRBV27; j_call: TRBJ2-6; clone_size: .; d_call: .
cdr3_aa: CASSKIPVRTNEKLFF; cdr3_nt: TGTGCCAGCAGTAAGATCCCAGTCCGAACTAATGAAAAACTGTTTTTT; v_call: TRBV28; j_call: TRBJ1-4; clone_size: .; d_call: .
cdr3_aa: CASSLKTGWVGVQETQYF; cdr3_nt: TGTGCCAGCAGCCTTAAGACAGGGTGGGTTGGCGTCCAAGAGACCCAGTACTTC; v_call: TRBV28; j_call: TRBJ2-5; clone_size: once; d_call: TRBD1
cdr3_aa: CAISESLGAGANVLTF; cdr3_nt: TGTGCCATCAGTGAGTCTTTAGGGGCTGGGGCCAACGTCCTGACTTTC; v_call: TRBV10-3; j_call: TRBJ2-6; clone_size: once; d_call: .
cdr3_aa: CASSLGGGGGNTGELFF; cdr3_nt: TGTGCCAGCAGCTTAGGGGGAGGGGGTGGAAACACCGGGGAGCTGTTTTTT; v_call: TRBV11-2; j_call: TRBJ2-2; clone_size: once; d_call: .
cdr3_aa: CASSEDRLTEAFF; cdr3_nt: TGTGCCAGCAGCGAAGACAGGCTCACTGAAGCTTTCTTT; v_call: TRBV2; j_call: TRBJ1-1; clone_size: .; d_call: .
cdr3_aa: CASSHINSDYNSPLHF; cdr3_nt: TGCGCCAGCAGCCATATTAATTCAGACTATAATTCACCCCTCCACTTT; v_call: TRBV4-3; j_call: TRBJ1-6; clone_size: .; d_call: .
cdr3_aa: CASSLGPTGTGTDTQYF; cdr3_nt: TGTGCCAGCAGCTTAGGACCCACAGGGACCGGCACAGATACGCAGTATTTT; v_call: TRBV7-3; j_call: TRBJ2-3; clone_size: once; d_call: .
cdr3_aa: CATSRGQGSGSYNSPLHF; cdr3_nt: TGTGCCACCAGCAGAGGACAGGGTTCAGGGTCCTATAATTCACCCCTCCACTTT; v_call: TRBV15; j_call: TRBJ1-6; clone_size: .; d_call: TRBD1
cdr3_aa: CASRERSTNYGYTF; cdr3_nt: TGTGCCAGCAGGGAGAGGTCTACTAACTATGGCTACACCTTC; v_call: TRBV2; j_call: TRBJ1-2; clone_size: once; d_call: .
cdr3_aa: CAWTSRGDTQYF; cdr3_nt: TGTGCCTGGACCTCGAGGGGGGATACGCAGTATTTT; v_call: TRBV30; j_call: TRBJ2-3; clone_size: once; d_call: .
cdr3_aa: CATSTPGQGAYGYTF; cdr3_nt: TGTGCCACCAGCACTCCGGGACAGGGGGCCTATGGCTACACCTTC; v_call: TRBV15; j_call: TRBJ1-2; clone_size: .; d_call: TRBD1
cdr3_aa: CASSERGLDRNEKLFF; cdr3_nt: TGTGCCAGCAGCGAAAGGGGTCTGGACAGGAATGAAAAACTGTTTTTT; v_call: TRBV7-9; j_call: TRBJ1-4; clone_size: .; d_call: TRBD1
cdr3_aa: CASSLEGPLTGGETQYF; cdr3_nt: TGTGCCAGCAGCTTAGAGGGTCCTTTGACAGGGGGAGAGACCCAGTACTTC; v_call: TRBV7-9; j_call: TRBJ2-5; clone_size: .; d_call: TRBD1
cdr3_aa: CATSRGGRGYNEQFF; cdr3_nt: TGTGCCACCAGCAGGGGGGGGCGGGGATACAATGAGCAGTTCTTC; v_call: TRBV15; j_call: TRBJ2-1; clone_size: .; d_call: .
cdr3_aa: CASQDRAHGYTF; cdr3_nt: TGTGCCAGCCAAGACAGGGCCCATGGCTACACCTTC; v_call: TRBV27; j_call: TRBJ1-2; clone_size: .; d_call: TRBD1
cdr3_aa: CASSLGDRPGDEQFF; cdr3_nt: TGTGCCAGCAGCTTAGGGGACAGGCCGGGGGATGAGCAGTTCTTC; v_call: TRBV7-3; j_call: TRBJ2-1; clone_size: .; d_call: TRBD1
cdr3_aa: CASRSTGGIYEQYF; cdr3_nt: TGTGCCAGCAGGTCGACAGGGGGGATTTACGAGCAGTACTTC; v_call: TRBV27; j_call: TRBJ2-7; clone_size: .; d_call: TRBD1
cdr3_aa: CASTQGPGGQPQHF; cdr3_nt: TGTGCCAGCACACAGGGTCCGGGGGGTCAGCCCCAGCATTTT; v_call: TRBV28; j_call: TRBJ1-5; clone_size: .; d_call: .
cdr3_aa: CASSWTSPNQPQHF; cdr3_nt: TGTGCCAGCAGTTGGACATCTCCCAATCAGCCCCAGCATTTT; v_call: TRBV6-5; j_call: TRBJ1-5; clone_size: .; d_call: .
cdr3_aa: CASSKLPSGATEAFF; cdr3_nt: TGTGCCAGCAGCAAACTCCCCTCAGGGGCCACTGAAGCTTTCTTT; v_call: TRBV7-9; j_call: TRBJ1-1; clone_size: once; d_call: .
cdr3_aa: CASSVGGTPGEQFF; cdr3_nt: TGTGCCAGCAGCGTAGGAGGAACCCCTGGTGAGCAGTTCTTC; v_call: TRBV9; j_call: TRBJ2-1; clone_size: .; d_call: .
cdr3_aa: CASSLLPSTDTQYF; cdr3_nt: TGTGCCAGCAGTTTACTACCTAGCACAGATACGCAGTATTTT; v_call: TRBV28; j_call: TRBJ2-3; clone_size: .; d_call: .
cdr3_aa: CASSPGQETDEQYF; cdr3_nt: TGTGCCAGCAGTCCGGGACAGGAGACTGACGAGCAGTACTTC; v_call: TRBV6-4; j_call: TRBJ2-7; clone_size: .; d_call: TRBD1
cdr3_aa: CASSYSRDSYEQYF; cdr3_nt: TGTGCCAGCAGTTACTCGAGGGACTCCTACGAGCAGTACTTC; v_call: TRBV6-5; j_call: TRBJ2-7; clone_size: .; d_call: .
cdr3_aa: CASSYVGDSEAFF; cdr3_nt: TGTGCCAGCAGTTACGTCGGGGACAGTGAAGCTTTCTTT; v_call: TRBV6-5; j_call: TRBJ1-1; clone_size: .; d_call: TRBD1
cdr3_aa: CASSQRSGANVLTF; cdr3_nt: TGTGCCAGCAGTCAGAGGTCTGGGGCCAACGTCCTGACTTTC; v_call: TRBV2; j_call: TRBJ2-6; clone_size: .; d_call: .
cdr3_aa: CASRGAGGRGEAFF; cdr3_nt: TGTGCCAGTAGGGGTGCGGGTGGGCGGGGTGAAGCTTTCTTT; v_call: TRBV19; j_call: TRBJ1-1; clone_size: .; d_call: .
cdr3_aa: CSVEARVEAFF; cdr3_nt: TGCAGCGTTGAAGCCCGGGTTGAAGCTTTCTTT; v_call: TRBV29-1; j_call: TRBJ1-1; clone_size: .; d_call: .
cdr3_aa: CASSLAEGIRSNIQYF; cdr3_nt: TGTGCCAGCAGCTTGGCGGAGGGAATTCGATCGAACATTCAGTACTTC; v_call: TRBV5-6; j_call: TRBJ2-4; clone_size: .; d_call: .
cdr3_aa: CASSLGAGGWNEQFF; cdr3_nt: TGTGCCAGCAGCTTGGGCGCGGGGGGGTGGAATGAGCAGTTCTTC; v_call: TRBV7-8; j_call: TRBJ2-1; clone_size: .; d_call: TRBD2
cdr3_aa: CASSFAFSYNEQFF; cdr3_nt: TGTGCCAGCAGCTTTGCGTTCTCCTACAATGAGCAGTTCTTC; v_call: TRBV7-8; j_call: TRBJ2-1; clone_size: .; d_call: .